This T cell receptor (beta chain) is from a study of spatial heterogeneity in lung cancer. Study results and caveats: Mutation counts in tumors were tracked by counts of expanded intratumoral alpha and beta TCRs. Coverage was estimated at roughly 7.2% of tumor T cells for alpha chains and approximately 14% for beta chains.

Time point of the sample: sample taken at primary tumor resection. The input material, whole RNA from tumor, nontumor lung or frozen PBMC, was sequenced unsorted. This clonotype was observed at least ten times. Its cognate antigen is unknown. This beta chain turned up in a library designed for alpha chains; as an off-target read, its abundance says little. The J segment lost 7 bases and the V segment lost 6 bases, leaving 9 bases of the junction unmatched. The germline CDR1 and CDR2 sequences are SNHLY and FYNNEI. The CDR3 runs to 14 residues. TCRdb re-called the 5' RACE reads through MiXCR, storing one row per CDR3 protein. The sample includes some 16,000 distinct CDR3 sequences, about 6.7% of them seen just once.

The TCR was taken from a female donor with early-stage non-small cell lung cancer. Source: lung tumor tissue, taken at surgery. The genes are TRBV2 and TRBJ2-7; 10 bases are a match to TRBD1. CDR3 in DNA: TGTGCCAGCAGCTCCGGGACAGGGGAAAGGGAGCAGTACTTC. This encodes CASSSGTGEREQYF.